This T cell receptor beta chain was sequenced in a study of blood T cells in healthy people across ages. J lost 5 bases, V lost 5 bases, and 7 bases had no gene match. The CDR3 runs 14 residues. Next came a second PCR, run for roughly 7 to 12 cycles, which used a sample-barcoded 5' primer along with a J-beta primer mix. MiXCR was run by TCRdb on the 5' RACE reads, yielding one entry per CDR3 protein. The sample lists 1 million to 1.2 million distinct CDR3 sequences, around two fifths occurring once. This clonotype was counted a few times. The TCR was taken from a man younger than 35 in good health. The chain joins TRBV12-3 or TRBV12-4 to TRBJ2-5, with TRBD2 matching over 8 bases. Sequenced: blood. DNA of the CDR3: TGTGCCAGCAGTCCTTTAGCGGGGAGGGAGACCCAGTACTTC. Translated, it gives CASSPLAGRETQYF.